A single sample gave rise to the 13 T cell receptor beta chains below, sequenced in a study of cytomegalovirus exposure and HLA in healthy donors. Clones were read by immunoSEQ multiplex PCR, and TCRdb kept only the in-frame ones, dropping some. The sample holds about 79,000 clones, more than 85% seen once. Sequencing used PBMCs. These receptors all stem from a woman in her 30s in good health and CMV-seronegative.

The rearrangement links TRBV18 to TRBJ2-7; tentative D call: TRBD1 (6 bases). The CDR3 loop spans 15 amino acids. Trimming left V 0 bases short and J 2 bases short, with 11 bases between. Germline CDR1 and CDR2: KGHSH and LQKENI. The CDR3 nucleotides are TGTGCCAGCTCACCACCGTCGGCAGGGGCCTACGAGCAGTACTTC. It translates to CASSPPSAGAYEQYF.

J is TRBJ2-7 and V is TRBV6-6, with a weak D call TRBD1 (6 bases). The V end was cut by 3 bases, the J end by 5 bases, with 11 bases between. The CDR3 extends over 13 amino acids. The germline gives CDR1 MNHNY, CDR2 SVGAGI (reference sequence). The CDR3 loop reads CASSYPGTNEQYF. CDR3 sequence (DNA): TGTGCCAGCAGTTATCCAGGGACAAACGAGCAGTACTTC.

The CDR3 DNA is TGTGCCAGCAGCGCGGGACAGGGAGGCACAGATACGCAGTATTTT. Protein sequence: CASSAGQGGTDTQYF. The chain employs TRBV7-9 and TRBJ2-3, with 9 bases that match TRBD1. The V gene end was trimmed by 5 bases and the J gene end by 1 base; junction bases not matched to a gene: 4. The CDR3 has 15 amino acids. Germline CDR1 and CDR2: SEHNR and FQNEAQ (reference sequence).

The rearrangement joins TRBV5-1 to TRBJ2-7; 7 nucleotides match TRBD2. The germline V gene encodes CDR1 SGHRS and CDR2 YFSETQ. The ends lost 6 bases at V and 0 bases at J; junction bases unmatched: 6. The length of the CDR3 is 14 residues. The CDR3 is CASTLGGNSYEQYF. The CDR3 DNA reads as TGCGCCAGCACCCTGGGGGGGAACTCCTACGAGCAGTACTTC.

This rearrangement joins TRBV19 to TRBJ2-7; 9 nucleotides match TRBD1. The CDR3 contains 15 residues. The V segment lost 6 bases and the J segment 0 bases; nucleotides outside the gene matches: 6. Germline CDR1 and CDR2: LNHDA and SQIVND (reference sequence). This CDR3 reads CASRRGQGISYEQYF. The DNA for the CDR3 is TGTGCCAGTAGACGGGGACAGGGCATCTCCTACGAGCAGTACTTC.

The CDR3 DNA reads as TGTGCCAGCAGTTGGGGGGGGGATCGCTTTACTATAGCCTACGAGCAGTACTTC. Protein: CASSWGGDRFTIAYEQYF. The chain couples TRBV28 to TRBJ2-7, with 7 nucleotides matching TRBD2. The CDR3 spans 18 residues. From germline, CDR1 is MDHEN and CDR2 SYDVKM. J was trimmed by 2 bases and V by 4 bases; bases with no gene match: 17.

V usage is TRBV5-1 and J usage is TRBJ1-1; no definite D call. V lost 2 bases to trimming and J lost 1 base, with 9 bases between them. Germline-derived CDR1 and CDR2 are SGHRS and YFSETQ. This CDR3 contains 14 residues. Written as DNA, the CDR3 is TGCGCCAGCAGCTTTGACGGCGGGAACACTGAAGCTTTCTTT. This translates into CASSFDGGNTEAFF.

In its sample, this clone was seen once. V gene TRBV28 combines with J gene TRBJ1-2, with a possible D match to TRBD1 (5 bases). The CDR3 is made up of 15 amino acids. Trimming left V 6 bases short and J 8 bases short, with 22 bases between. Germline lookup yields CDR1 MDHEN and CDR2 SYDVKM. CDR3 residues: CASSRSGREGGGYTF. The CDR3 DNA reads as TGTGCCAGCAGCAGATCGGGGCGGGAAGGTGGAGGCTACACCTTC.

The V gene is TRBV7-8, the J gene TRBJ2-1; D is uncertain. This CDR3 is 14 amino acids long. CDR1 is SGHVS and CDR2 is FQNEAQ in the germline V gene. V dropped 1 base and J dropped 10 bases, with 14 bases sitting between them. The CDR3 loop reads CASSLEETSYEQFF. CDR3 coding DNA: TGTGCCAGCAGCTTAGAGGAGACGAGCTACGAGCAGTTCTTC.

This sequence joins TRBV5-1 and TRBJ2-3, with TRBD2 matching 10 bases. Germline values: CDR1 SGHRS, CDR2 YFSETQ. The trim removed 6 bases at V and 5 bases at J, leaving 9 bases unmatched. This CDR3 has 15 residues. CDR3 in DNA: TGCGCCAGCATGTGGGCTAGCGGGGGTGGAGATACGCAGTATTTT. Protein: CASMWASGGGDTQYF. Combining the CDR3 with reference TRBV5-1 and TRBJ2-3 gives the whole variable domain KAGVTQTPRYLIKTRGQQVTLSCSPISGHRSVSWYQQTPGQGLQFLFEYFSETQRNKGNFPGRFSGRQFSNSRSEMNVSTLELGDSALYLCASMWASGGGDTQYFGPGTRLTVL.

V is TRBV28 and J is TRBJ2-7; D remains ambiguous. V lost 3 bases to trimming and J lost 3 bases, with 12 bases between them. CDR1 and CDR2 (germline): MDHEN, SYDVKM. CDR3 length: 14 amino acids. The CDR3 region is CASSLMLLRYEQYF. CDR3 in DNA: TGTGCCAGCAGTTTGATGTTACTGCGCTACGAGCAGTACTTC. The complete variable domain, with remaining parts taken from reference TRBV28 and TRBJ2-7, reads DVKVTQSSRYLVKRTGEKVFLECVQDMDHENMFWYRQDPGLGLRLIYFSYDVKMKEKGDIPEGYSVSREKKERFSLILESASTNQTSMYLCASSLMLLRYEQYFGPGTRLTVT.

This clone was picked up one time. The V call is TRBV27, the J call TRBJ2-5, with D perhaps TRBD2 (6 bases). Trimming left V 5 bases short and J 5 bases short, with 9 bases between. This CDR3 is built from 12 residues. The germline gives CDR1 MNHEY, CDR2 SMNVEV (reference sequence). CDR3: CASSPRGETQYF. CDR3 DNA sequence: TGTGCCAGCAGTCCCCGGGGGGAGACCCAGTACTTC.

This clone was found once. This chain links TRBV19 with TRBJ1-5; possible D gene TRBD1, 6 bases. The V gene's germline CDR1 is LNHDA and CDR2 SQIVND (reference sequence). With 6 bases removed from V and 1 base from J, the gap between germline ends came to 10 bases. CDR3 length: 14 amino acids. The CDR3 region has the DNA TGTGCCAGTAGACCAGGGGTGAGCAATCAGCCCCAGCATTTT. Its protein product is CASRPGVSNQPQHF.